A selection of T cell receptor beta chains follows, all from one sample in a study of T cell responses to AZD1222 COVID-19 vaccine. Sequencing was performed with immunoSEQ multiplex PCR; in TCRdb, only in-frame clones are kept and a portion is missing. The sample lists approximately 150,000 clones, 90% to 95% occurring once. Source: peripheral blood, taken on day 0 of MenACWY control vaccination. Receptor source: an adult in good health. Both conserved end residues are part of each CDR3. A D gene is named only where the DNA matches it firmly. Some rows mark clone size as missing; the rest say once, few, many or name a class of expanded clone.

>TRBV3-1/TRBV3-2|NA|TRBJ2-3|NA
TGTGCCAGCAGCCCAAGTTCGGATACGCAGTATTTT
CASSPSSDTQYF
>TRBV6-2/TRBV6-3|NA|TRBJ2-7|NA
TGTGCCAGCAGTTACACGAGGGGCGCTGGCGAGCAGTACTTC
CASSYTRGAGEQYF
>TRBV7-9|NA|TRBJ1-4|NA
TGTGCCAGCAGCTTAATGGGGGCGGCTAATGAAAAACTGTTTTTT
CASSLMGAANEKLFF
>TRBV19|NA|TRBJ1-1|NA
TGTGCCTCCGACACGGGCAGGTCCACCACTGAAGCTTTCTTT
CASDTGRSTTEAFF
>TRBV5-1|NA|TRBJ1-1|NA
TGCGCCAGCAGTCTCCAGGATGACACTGAAGCTTTCTTT
CASSLQDDTEAFF
>TRBV12-3/TRBV12-4|NA|TRBJ1-1|TRBD1
TGTGCCAGCAGGCGGACAGGTGAGCCTGAAGCTTTCTTT
CASRRTGEPEAFF
>TRBV4-1|NA|TRBJ1-5|NA
TGCGCCAGCAGCCCAAGTGCCTCACGTGGCAATCAGCCCCAGCATTTT
CASSPSASRGNQPQHF
>TRBV2|NA|TRBJ2-1|TRBD1
TGTGCCAGCAGCCCGGACAGGGTGGGCCCTAATGAGCAGTTCTTC
CASSPDRVGPNEQFF
>TRBV4-3|NA|TRBJ1-2|NA
TGCGCCAGCAGCCGGTCGCGGGCAGGCATTCCAGCTAACTATGGCTACACCTTC
CASSRSRAGIPANYGYTF
>TRBV4-2|once|TRBJ2-7|NA
TGTGCCAGCAGCCCCCTGTCTACAGCGATCTACGAGCAGTACTTC
CASSPLSTAIYEQYF
>TRBV5-4|NA|TRBJ2-3|NA
TGTGCCAGCGCTGGGAAACCGGCAGGGGCAGATACGCAGTATTTT
CASAGKPAGADTQYF
>TRBV7-9|NA|TRBJ1-2|NA
TGTGCCAGCAGCGGAACTGGGTGGGGTGGCTACACCTTC
CASSGTGWGGYTF
>TRBV18|NA|TRBJ2-1|NA
TGTGCCAGCTCACCACCGGCAGGGGTCAATGAGCAGTTCTTC
CASSPPAGVNEQFF
>TRBV30|NA|TRBJ1-5|NA
TGTGCCTGGAGTCGGGCAGGGGTTCAGCCCCAGCATTTT
CAWSRAGVQPQHF
>TRBV6-5|NA|TRBJ1-2|TRBD1
TGTGCCAGCAGACGAACTGGGACAGGGGCCTATGGCTACACCTTC
CASRRTGTGAYGYTF
>TRBV6-5|NA|TRBJ1-2|NA
TGTGCCAGCAGTCCGTCGGGGGGCGGGTATGGCTACACCTTC
CASSPSGGGYGYTF
>TRBV3-1/TRBV3-2|NA|TRBJ1-2|NA
TGTGCCAGCAGCCGCGACCGACCCGCAGTAGGCTACACCTTC
CASSRDRPAVGYTF
>TRBV29-1|NA|TRBJ1-2|NA
TGCAGCGTCCTGCCGGTGCCGGGATCGGGCTATGGCTACACCTTC
CSVLPVPGSGYGYTF
>TRBV3-1/TRBV3-2|NA|TRBJ1-2|TRBD1
TGTGCCAGCAGCCAGATAGGGGACGACAGGGATTCTGGCTACACCTTC
CASSQIGDDRDSGYTF
>TRBV18|NA|TRBJ2-6|NA
TGTGCCAGCTCTCTACAGGGGAGGTTTGGGGCCAACGTCCTGACTTTC
CASSLQGRFGANVLTF
>TRBV5-1|once|TRBJ2-4|TRBD1
TGCGCCAGCAGCACAGGGGTAGAAAACATTCAGTACTTC
CASSTGVENIQYF
>TRBV19|NA|TRBJ1-1|NA
TGTGCCAGTAGTATTAGGGCGGGGTATGAAGCTTTCTTT
CASSIRAGYEAFF
>TRBV19|NA|TRBJ2-7|NA
TGTGCCAGTAGTATTCAGGGCAACTACGAGCAGTACTTC
CASSIQGNYEQYF
>TRBV3-1/TRBV3-2|NA|TRBJ1-1|NA
TGTGCCAGCAGCCAAGGAAGCATGAACACTGAAGCTTTCTTT
CASSQGSMNTEAFF
>TRBV6-2/TRBV6-3|NA|TRBJ1-2|TRBD1
TGTGCCAGCAGTTACTCGCCAGGGGGCTTTGGCTACACCTTC
CASSYSPGGFGYTF
>TRBV10-1|NA|TRBJ2-1|TRBD1
TGCGCCAGCTCAGACAGGGACCTCTACATTGAGCAGTTCTTC
CASSDRDLYIEQFF
>TRBV11-2|once|TRBJ1-2|NA
TGTGCCAGCAGCTTAGACCGCGCCAGGGGCGTTTATGGCTACACCTTC
CASSLDRARGVYGYTF
>TRBV4-2|NA|TRBJ1-2|TRBD1
TGTGCCAGCAGCCAAGGGACAGGGGCTCTTCACTATGGCTACACCTTC
CASSQGTGALHYGYTF
>TRBV7-9|NA|TRBJ1-2|NA
TGTGCCAGCAGCTTACGAGGGGGCTATGGCTACACCTTC
CASSLRGGYGYTF
>TRBV9|NA|TRBJ1-2|NA
TGTGCCAGCAGCGCCCGGCCTCAGCGGGGCTACACCTTC
CASSARPQRGYTF
>TRBV6-2/TRBV6-3|NA|TRBJ2-2|NA
TGTGCCAGCAGTACACTCCACCGGGGAACGAACACCGGGGAGCTGTTTTTT
CASSTLHRGTNTGELFF
>TRBV5-4|NA|TRBJ2-2|NA
TGTGCCAGCAGCCTGATGACCCCTCTGGGCGGGGAGCTGTTTTTT
CASSLMTPLGGELFF
>TRBV6-1|NA|TRBJ2-2|TRBD2
TGTGCCAGCAGTGAATATATAGCGGGGAACACCGGGGAGCTGTTTTTT
CASSEYIAGNTGELFF
>TRBV21-1|few|TRBJ2-6|NA
TGTGCCAGCAGCCTTGGACTGAACTCTGGGGCCAACGTCCTGACTTTC
CASSLGLNSGANVLTF
>TRBV4-1|once|TRBJ1-5|TRBD1
TGCGCCAGCAGCCAACTGACAGGGGTGAATCAGCCCCAGCATTTT
CASSQLTGVNQPQHF
>TRBV11-2|NA|TRBJ1-2|TRBD1
TGTGCCAGCAGCGCCTTAACCGGGACAGTCTATGGCTACACCTTC
CASSALTGTVYGYTF
>TRBV2|NA|TRBJ2-5|TRBD1
TGTGCCAGCAGCGGACAGGGGGAGACCCAGTACTTC
CASSGQGETQYF
>TRBV7-8|NA|TRBJ1-2|TRBD1
TGTGCCAGCAGCTTAAGGGTGGCCCGACAGGGGAACTATGGCTACACCTTC
CASSLRVARQGNYGYTF
>TRBV6-5|NA|TRBJ1-2|NA
TGTGCCAGCAGTTACTCCACGGGGGGAGGCTACACCTTC
CASSYSTGGGYTF
>TRBV6-5|NA|TRBJ2-7|TRBD1
TGTGCCAGCAGTTCCGGGACAGCGACCTACGAGCAGTACTTC
CASSSGTATYEQYF
>TRBV5-1|NA|TRBJ2-3|NA
TGCGCCAGCAGCACACTTGGGGATTACACAGATACGCAGTATTTT
CASSTLGDYTDTQYF
>TRBV6-5|NA|TRBJ1-2|NA
TGTGCCAGCAGTCACCCCCGGGACAAACATGGCTACACCTTC
CASSHPRDKHGYTF
>TRBV21-1|NA|TRBJ1-1|NA
TGTGCCAGCAGCCCCCGGGACAGACTGAACACTGAAGCTTTCTTT
CASSPRDRLNTEAFF
>TRBV5-1|NA|TRBJ2-7|TRBD1
TGCGCCAGCAGCTCAGGGACAGTCAGCTCCTACGAGCAGTACTTC
CASSSGTVSSYEQYF
>TRBV7-2|NA|TRBJ2-5|TRBD2
TGTGCCAGCAGCTTACTTGGCGCGGGGGGGAACCAAGAGACCCAGTACTTC
CASSLLGAGGNQETQYF
>TRBV4-1|NA|TRBJ1-2|TRBD1
TGCGCCAGCAGCCCATGGACAGGGGCGGGCTATGGCTACACCTTC
CASSPWTGAGYGYTF
>TRBV7-2|NA|TRBJ1-5|NA
TGTGCCAGCAGCTTAGCAACGGCGGATCAGCCCCAGCATTTT
CASSLATADQPQHF
>TRBV24-1|NA|TRBJ1-2|NA
TGTGCCACCAGTGATCCCTCCGGGCCCGGCGGCTACACCTTC
CATSDPSGPGGYTF
>TRBV19|NA|TRBJ2-1|NA
TGTGCCAGTAGTATAGGGGATTACAATGAGCAGTTCTTC
CASSIGDYNEQFF
>TRBV4-1|NA|TRBJ1-2|TRBD1
TGCGCCAGCAGCCAAGGACCGCTTACAGGGGATCTTGGCTACACCTTC
CASSQGPLTGDLGYTF